Here is one T cell receptor (beta chain) with its context. Its antigen is unidentified. The sample comes from a study of shared clonotypes between healthy human individuals. Points from the study as a whole: Across several donors, naive CD4 shared roughly 5%, naive CD8 3% to 3.5%, memory CD4 roughly 2.4%, memory CD8 0.4% to 0.5%.

The deep-level immunoSEQ assay was used. Over several immunoSEQ plates, each subset's genomic DNA was distributed in even portions. Here immunoSEQ multiplex PCR was the method, and the copy in TCRdb shows in-frame clones only, minus some. The sample lists over 95,000 clones; roughly two thirds were seen once. Trimming took 1 base from V and 10 from J, leaving 11 bases between them. The CDR3 length is 14 residues. The germline CDR1 and CDR2 sequences are SEHNR and FQNEAQ (reference sequence). The receptor was isolated from a woman aged 25 to 39 in good health. V is TRBV7-9 and J is TRBJ1-6, with unresolved D. Sequencing was performed on memory CD8+ T cells sorted from blood. Subset meaning: CD45RO+ cells pooled with CCR7-negative TemRA cells. CDR3 region: CASSLDLGRSPLHF. The CDR3 DNA is TGTGCCAGCAGCTTAGACTTAGGGCGGTCACCCCTCCACTTT.